The 14 T cell receptor beta chains below were found in one sample sequenced in a study of cytomegalovirus exposure and HLA in healthy donors. Vbeta (60) and Jbeta (13) primers were used in the PCR. Method: immunoSEQ multiplex PCR; TCRdb's copy keeps in-frame clones and lacks some. This table has approximately 140,000 clones, roughly 80% appearing once. Sequenced: PBMCs. All receptors come from a human donor in good health.

This clone showed up just a few times. This chain joins TRBV10-2 and TRBJ2-1; TRBD2 matches 13 bases. Looked up from germline, CDR1 is WSHSY and CDR2 is SAAADI. The CDR3 covers 15 residues. With V trimmed by 6 bases and J by 7 bases, 6 bases remained unmatched. The CDR3 loop reads CASRLLAGGRNEQFF. CDR3 coding DNA: TGCGCCAGCAGACTACTAGCGGGGGGGAGGAATGAGCAGTTCTTC.

CDR3 sequence (DNA): TGCGCCAGCAGCCCTAAGACAGGGGGTAATGAAAAACTGTTTTTT. As protein: CASSPKTGGNEKLFF. This sequence joins TRBV4-1 and TRBJ1-4; 9 nucleotides line up with TRBD1. Germline V gives CDR1 MGHRA, CDR2 YSYEKL. This CDR3 has 15 residues. The ends lost 4 bases at V and 4 bases at J; junction bases unmatched: 4.

The chain combines TRBV5-4 with TRBJ2-1; 11 nucleotides agree with TRBD2. There are 14 residues in the CDR3. The germline gives CDR1 SGHNT, CDR2 YYREEE (reference sequence). Germline trimming cut 3 bases from V and 10 bases from J; bases unmatched to any gene: 6. The CDR3 DNA reads as TGTGCCAGCAGCTCCCCGACTAGCGGGAACGAGCAGTTCTTC. It specifies CASSSPTSGNEQFF.

This chain links TRBV7-2 with TRBJ2-4, with 7 bases aligning to TRBD2. Trimming removed 0 bases from V and 2 bases from J; junction bases left unmatched: 7. CDR3 length: 17 amino acids. CDR1 and CDR2 from the germline V gene are SGHTA and FQGNSA. CDR3 in DNA: TGTGCCAGCAGCTTAGCGGGCGGGAGAGGGACCAAAAACATTCAGTACTTC. Amino acid sequence: CASSLAGGRGTKNIQYF.

This sequence joins TRBV5-4 and TRBJ1-2, with a tentative D call TRBD1 (5 bases). CDR3 length: 15 amino acids. The V and J ends lost 0 bases and 4 bases respectively, with 13 bases between them. CDR1 and CDR2 from the germline V gene are SGHNT and YYREEE (reference sequence). CDR3 DNA sequence: TGTGCCAGCAGCTTGGCCTTAGGGGCCGGCTATGGCTACACCTTC. As protein: CASSLALGAGYGYTF.

The chain combines TRBV13 with TRBJ1-2, with 8 positions matching TRBD1. Germline V gene data show CDR1 as PRHDT and CDR2 as FYEKMQ (reference sequence). Trimming took 4 bases from V and 12 from J; bases not matched to a gene: 7. This CDR3 contains 12 residues. The chain's CDR3 is CASSSGQAWDTF. The CDR3 nucleotides are TGTGCCAGCAGCTCGGGACAGGCGTGGGACACCTTC.

The chain employs TRBV7-2 and TRBJ2-7; 14 bases are a match to TRBD2. This CDR3 has 17 amino acids. The V and J ends lost 6 bases and 7 bases, in that order; junction bases with no gene match: 14. Germline CDR1 reads SGHTA; CDR2 reads FQGNSA. The CDR3 loop is CASSPIRLAGGPGEQYF. Written as DNA, the CDR3 is TGTGCCAGCAGTCCTATAAGACTAGCGGGAGGGCCGGGGGAGCAGTACTTC.

This chain connects TRBV5-6 to TRBJ2-7, with 9 bases identical to TRBD2. This CDR3 is 16 amino acids long. With V trimmed by 4 bases and J by 0 bases, 8 bases remained unmatched. CDR1 is SGHDT, CDR2 YYEEEE, per germline. CDR3 region: CASSSRGSGSSYEQYF. In DNA, the CDR3 is TGTGCCAGCAGCAGCAGGGGTAGCGGGAGCTCCTACGAGCAGTACTTC.

V gene TRBV28 combines with J gene TRBJ1-1; D remains ambiguous. Trimming shortened V by 6 bases and J by 1 base, and 9 bases separated the two germline ends. Germline V gene data show CDR1 as MDHEN and CDR2 as SYDVKM. This CDR3 is 13 amino acids long. DNA for the CDR3: TGTGCCAGCAGCCCTACAGAGAACACTGAAGCTTTCTTT. This encodes CASSPTENTEAFF.

V and J are TRBV7-2 and TRBJ1-1; D is possibly TRBD1 (5 bases). CDR1 is SGHTA and CDR2 is FQGNSA in the germline V gene. Trimming left V 2 bases short and J 9 bases short, with 19 bases between. The CDR3 contains 15 residues. The CDR3 reads CASSLLGVSEEKAFF. The CDR3, as DNA: TGTGCCAGCAGCTTACTAGGGGTTTCAGAAGAAAAAGCTTTCTTT.

The sample holds one count of this clone. The chain joins TRBV4-3 to TRBJ2-1, with D possibly TRBD2 on 7 matching bases. The CDR3 consists of 15 residues. The V end was cut by 1 base, the J end by 5 bases, with 12 bases between. Germline CDR1 reads LGHNA; CDR2 reads YSLEER. DNA of the CDR3: TGCGCCAGCAGCCAAGCCCGCGGGGGCCACAATGAGCAGTTCTTC. This encodes CASSQARGGHNEQFF.

The rearrangement links TRBV6-5 to TRBJ1-2; TRBD1 agrees at 7 bases. Trimming took 5 bases from V and 5 from J; bases not matched to a gene: 5. The CDR3 loop spans 13 amino acids. CDR1 MNHEY and CDR2 SVGAGI come from the germline V gene. CDR3 sequence: CASSLGTAYGYTF. Written as DNA, the CDR3 is TGTGCCAGCAGTCTGGGGACAGCTTATGGCTACACCTTC.

The table lists this clone with a count of one. The chain employs TRBV25-1 and TRBJ1-4; no clear D gene. The CDR3 consists of 13 residues. V dropped 6 bases and J dropped 7 bases, with 12 bases sitting between them. Germline V gene sequence: CDR1 MGHDK, CDR2 SYGVNS. DNA of the CDR3: TGTGCCAGCAGGGCGGGAGGAGGTGAAAAACTGTTTTTT. It codes for CASRAGGGEKLFF.

This clone has just a few counts. The chain recombines TRBV19 with TRBJ2-2; D not certain. Looked up from germline, CDR1 is LNHDA and CDR2 is SQIVND (reference sequence). The V gene lost 7 bases and the J gene lost 2 bases, with 5 bases spanning the gap. This CDR3 comprises 12 residues. Written as DNA, the CDR3 is TGTGCCAGTATTACAAACACCGGGGAGCTGTTTTTT. Translating gives CASITNTGELFF. Together with reference TRBV19 and TRBJ2-2, the CDR3 gives the full variable domain: DGGITQSPKYLFRKEGQNVTLSCEQNLNHDAMYWYRQDPGQGLRLIYYSQIVNDFQKGDIAEGYSVSREKKESFPLTVTSAQKNPTAFYLCASITNTGELFFGEGSRLTVL.